The 16 T cell receptor beta chains below all came from one sample that was sequenced in a study of shared T cell receptors in the human thymus. Method: immunoSEQ multiplex PCR; TCRdb's copy keeps in-frame clones and lacks some. This sample carries 500,000 to 850,000 clones, 87% of them seen once, and the ten largest clones take 0.0094%. Separately, the same data were catalogued under a study of human thymus T cells.

Sequencing input: thymocytes. The receptors derive from a boy less than two years old with a congenital heart defect.

The chain's CDR3 is CASSLGGHHSTDTQYF. CDR3 DNA: TGTGCCAGCAGCCTTGGGGGCCATCATAGCACAGATACGCAGTATTTT. The chain combines TRBV14 with TRBJ2-3, with a possible D match to TRBD1 (6 bases). This CDR3 is 16 amino acids long. The V and J ends lost 4 bases and 0 bases respectively, with 14 bases between them. CDR1 SGHDN and CDR2 FVKESK come from the germline V gene.

V gene TRBV19 combines with J gene TRBJ1-2, with D possibly being TRBD1 (5 bases). The CDR3 is made up of 16 amino acids. Germline lookup yields CDR1 LNHDA and CDR2 SQIVND (reference sequence). V was trimmed by 3 bases and J by 1 base, leaving 15 bases between them. CDR3 amino acids: CASSIGFDSNNYGYTF. Here the CDR3 DNA reads TGTGCCAGTAGTATCGGTTTTGACAGCAATAACTATGGCTACACCTTC.

This chain connects TRBV11-3 to TRBJ2-1; 10 bases line up with TRBD1. V shed 6 bases and J 2 bases; nucleotides not matched to a gene: 4. CDR3 length: 15 amino acids. CDR1 and CDR2 from the germline V gene are SGHNT and YENEEA. This CDR3 reads CASRSGQGTYNEQFF. The CDR3 DNA sequence: TGTGCCAGCAGATCGGGACAGGGGACCTACAATGAGCAGTTCTTC.

The chain recombines TRBV28 with TRBJ1-2, with D possibly TRBD1 on 5 matching bases. Germline values: CDR1 MDHEN, CDR2 SYDVKM. Between the trimmed V and J ends, which lost 1 base and 8 bases, there was a span of 17 bases. The CDR3 extends over 15 amino acids. CDR3 loop: CASSLSPGQGLGYTF. The CDR3 coding sequence is TGTGCCAGCAGTTTATCTCCAGGGCAAGGTCTGGGCTACACCTTC.

V gene TRBV28 combines with J gene TRBJ2-1, with 7 bases matching TRBD2. J gave up 8 bases and V 3 bases, and 7 bases lay outside the gene matches. Per germline, CDR1 MDHEN and CDR2 SYDVKM. The CDR3 spans 14 residues. The CDR3 coding sequence is TGTGCCAGCAGTTTTGTCACCGGGGGGTATGAGCAGTTCTTC. Translating it yields CASSFVTGGYEQFF.

The CDR3 here is CASSQDRREKRGRQYF. CDR3 DNA: TGCGCCAGCAGCCAAGACAGGCGGGAAAAGCGGGGCAGGCAGTACTTC. This chain joins TRBV4-1 and TRBJ2-7; 7 nucleotides align to TRBD2. The V gene end was trimmed by 0 bases and the J gene end by 9 bases; junction bases not matched to a gene: 14. The CDR3 consists of 16 residues. From germline, CDR1 is MGHRA and CDR2 YSYEKL.

This clone occurred once. The CDR3 DNA sequence: TGTGCCAGCAGGCCTTCTAGCGGGAGTGTTGGCGGGGAGCTGTTTTTT. This translates into CASRPSSGSVGGELFF. The chain uses TRBV27 and TRBJ2-2; 10 bases align to TRBD2. Germline V lookup: CDR1 MNHEY, CDR2 SMNVEV (reference sequence). V lost 6 bases, J lost 7 bases, and 11 bases stayed unmatched. The CDR3 has 16 residues.

CDR3 residues: CASSIEGQGTGELFF. In DNA, the CDR3 is TGTGCCAGTAGTATAGAAGGGCAGGGGACCGGGGAGCTGTTTTTT. The rearrangement links TRBV19 to TRBJ2-2, with TRBD1 as a possible D gene (6 bases). The CDR3 totals 15 residues. V was cut by 0 bases and J by 5 bases, with 10 bases left in between. Germline V gene lookup returns CDR1 LNHDA and CDR2 SQIVND (reference sequence).

This clone was seen once. The CDR3 region is CASSRKTPSGGRVTDTQYF. The CDR3 nucleotides read TGTGCCAGCAGCCGAAAAACCCCTAGCGGTGGTCGGGTCACAGATACGCAGTATTTT. The genes are TRBV7-2 and TRBJ2-3, with 7 bases matching TRBD2. The CDR3 totals 19 residues. V was pared by 5 bases and J by 2 bases, with 19 bases of the junction left unmatched. Germline CDR1 SGHTA, CDR2 FQGNSA.

The CDR3 loop is CASSQDGSEFGNTDTQYF. In nucleotides, the CDR3 is TGCGCCAGCAGCCAAGACGGTTCGGAATTCGGGAACACAGATACGCAGTATTTT. The chain joins TRBV4-1 to TRBJ2-3; perhaps TRBD2 as D (5 bases). Trimming took off 0 bases at V and 2 bases at J, with 18 bases between the two ends. The germline V gene has CDR1 MGHRA and CDR2 YSYEKL. This CDR3 has 18 amino acids.

The chain combines TRBV7-2 with TRBJ1-5; tentatively, D is TRBD1 (5 bases). The CDR3 extends over 13 amino acids. The V and J ends lost 6 bases and 6 bases respectively, with 12 bases between them. Per the germline V gene, CDR1 is SGHTA and CDR2 is FQGNSA. CDR3 loop: CASSVGVSQPQHF. The DNA of the CDR3 is TGTGCCAGCAGTGTAGGGGTAAGTCAGCCCCAGCATTTT.

The gene calls are TRBV30 and TRBJ1-3; D is unresolved. Trimming pared 5 bases from V and 5 bases from J, leaving 22 bases between. CDR1 is GTSNPN and CDR2 is SVGIG in the germline V gene (reference sequence). The CDR3 is made up of 16 amino acids. The CDR3: CAWWAGLPRGRNTIYF. The CDR3 region has the DNA TGTGCCTGGTGGGCTGGACTCCCTCGAGGAAGAAACACCATATATTTT.

V and J are TRBV7-2 and TRBJ1-1, with 8 nucleotides matching TRBD1. This CDR3 is 16 amino acids long. The J segment lost 0 bases and the V segment lost 5 bases, leaving 8 bases of the junction unmatched. Germline CDR1 and CDR2: SGHTA and FQGNSA. CDR3 sequence reads: CASSPDRALMNTEAFF. As DNA, the CDR3 is TGTGCCAGCAGCCCGGACAGGGCCCTAATGAACACTGAAGCTTTCTTT.

This CDR3 is CASRRTSGVTYEQYF. The CDR3 region has the DNA TGTGCCAGCAGACGGACTAGCGGCGTGACCTACGAGCAGTACTTC. This rearrangement joins TRBV5-6 to TRBJ2-7; TRBD2 matches at 10 bases. The V and J ends lost 5 bases and 2 bases, in that order; junction bases with no gene match: 7. CDR3 length: 15 residues. CDR1 SGHDT and CDR2 YYEEEE come from the germline V gene. Using reference TRBV5-6 and TRBJ2-7 for the parts outside the CDR3, the full variable domain is DAGVTQSPTHLIKTRGQQVTLRCSPKSGHDTVSWYQQALGQGPQFIFQYYEEEERQRGNFPDRFSGHQFPNYSSELNVNALLLGDSALYLCASRRTSGVTYEQYFGPGTRLTVT.

A single count supports this clone. The genes are TRBV7-2 and TRBJ1-2; a possible D gene is TRBD1 (5 bases). The V end lost 6 bases, the J end lost 8 bases, and 16 bases lay between the germline ends. In germline, CDR1 is SGHTA, CDR2 FQGNSA. This CDR3 contains 13 residues. CDR3 in DNA: TGTGCCAGCAGTTTTATCAGGGAGGGAGGCTACACCTTC. This gives the protein CASSFIREGGYTF.

V and J are TRBV19 and TRBJ2-7; TRBD2 might be the D (5 bases). The CDR3 is made up of 12 amino acids. Germline V gives CDR1 LNHDA, CDR2 SQIVND (reference sequence). The V end was cut by 2 bases, the J end by 5 bases, with 7 bases between. In nucleotides, the CDR3 is TGTGCCAGTAGTATACGGGAAGACGAGCAGTACTTC. This translates into CASSIREDEQYF.